A single T cell receptor (beta chain) is shown here with its context. V lost 1 base and J lost 8; bases outside the gene matches: 10. This CDR3 has 16 amino acids. Looked up from germline, CDR1 is MNHNS and CDR2 is SASEGT. The data stem from a study of cytomegalovirus exposure and HLA in healthy donors. Both 60 Vbeta primers and 13 Jbeta primers went into the PCR. Clones were sequenced by immunoSEQ multiplex PCR, and TCRdb holds only the in-frame ones, with some missing. Counted here are 170,000 or so clones, about three quarters occurring once; the ten biggest clones make up around 3%. This TCR was sampled from a woman aged 45 to 65 in good health and CMV-seropositive. The gene calls are TRBV6-1 and TRBJ2-1; 8 bases line up with TRBD2. Sequencing used PBMCs. The CDR3, as DNA: TGTGCCAGCAGTGAAGGCGTAACTAGCGGTTGGGATGAGCAGTTCTTC. Encoded protein: CASSEGVTSGWDEQFF.